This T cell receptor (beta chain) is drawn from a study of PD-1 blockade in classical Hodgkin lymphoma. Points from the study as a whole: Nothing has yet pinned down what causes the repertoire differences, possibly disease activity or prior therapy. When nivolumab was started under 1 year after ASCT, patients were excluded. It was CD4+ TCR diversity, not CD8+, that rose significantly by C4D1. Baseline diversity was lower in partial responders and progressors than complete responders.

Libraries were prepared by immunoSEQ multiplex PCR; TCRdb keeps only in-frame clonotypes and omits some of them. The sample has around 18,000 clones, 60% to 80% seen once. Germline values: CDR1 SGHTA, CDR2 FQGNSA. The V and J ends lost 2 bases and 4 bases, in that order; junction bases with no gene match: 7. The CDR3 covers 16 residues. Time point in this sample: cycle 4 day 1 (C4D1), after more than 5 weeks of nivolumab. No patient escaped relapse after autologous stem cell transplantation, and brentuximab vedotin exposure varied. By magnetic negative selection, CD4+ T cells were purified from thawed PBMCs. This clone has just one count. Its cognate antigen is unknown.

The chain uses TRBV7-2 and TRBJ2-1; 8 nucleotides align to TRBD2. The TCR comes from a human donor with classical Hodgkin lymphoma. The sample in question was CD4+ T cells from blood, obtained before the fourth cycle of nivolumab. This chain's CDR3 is CASSLLWRGAYNEQFF. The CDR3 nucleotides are TGTGCCAGCAGCTTACTCTGGCGGGGGGCTTACAATGAGCAGTTCTTC.